One and the same sample provided the 12 T cell receptor beta chains below, sequenced in a study of T cells in women clearing cervical HPV infection (dated by TCRdb to 2016 to 2019). Receptors were amplified or captured by the immunoSEQ multiplex PCR assay. Sourced from immuneACCESS, this table was stored by TCRdb with only in-frame sequences that have V and J called. A share of the clones is absent; for the studies checked, an unresolved V gene accounts for under half, and the remainder has no known explanation. This specimen's table enumerates some 37,000 clones. Clones ranked in the top ten supply 3.5% to 4% of the sample. Specimen: blood buffy coat. The receptor set was obtained from a woman aged 18-69 years with a cervical HPV16 infection that either progressed to CIN3+ or cleared (not recorded which).

Notes on this clone: The CDR3 goes on 3 residues after the read ends, and that part is filled in from the germline J gene. The chain links TRBV19 to TRBJ1-2, with D uncertain. This CDR3 is 12 amino acids long. Per the germline V gene, CDR1 is LNHDA and CDR2 is SQIVND (reference sequence). Incomplete CDR3 DNA: TGTGCCAGTGGCCCCAGCGGGGATCTC. This encodes CASGPSGDL. Given in full, the CDR3 is CASGPSGDLYTF. Supplemented by reference TRBV19 and TRBJ1-2, the full variable domain reads DGGITQSPKYLFRKEGQNVTLSCEQNLNHDAMYWYRQDPGQGLRLIYYSQIVNDFQKGDIAEGYSVSREKKESFPLTVTSAQKNPTAFYLCASGPSGDLYTFGSGTRLTVV.

This clone is classed as medium-sized by frequency. The read finishes 3 residues shy of the CDR3 end, and the germline J gene is used to complete it. The chain carries TRBV20-1 and TRBJ1-3; 8 positions match TRBD1. This CDR3 is built from 15 residues. The V segment lost 3 bases and the J segment 2 bases; nucleotides outside the gene matches: 6. Germline V gives CDR1 DFQATT, CDR2 SNEGSKA (reference sequence). The CDR3 region is CSASEGQVTGNTIYF. CDR3 DNA, as far as it was read: TGCAGTGCTAGTGAGGGACAGGTCACTGGAAACACC.

Remarks on this clone: The CDR3 extends 3 residues past the end of the read, so its final part is completed from the germline J gene. This rearrangement joins TRBV19 to TRBJ2-3; D gene ambiguous. The CDR3 loop spans 13 amino acids. Trimming removed 7 bases at V and 5 bases at J, with 13 bases between. The germline CDR1 and CDR2 sequences are LNHDA and SQIVND (reference sequence). The covered CDR3 bases are TGTGCCAGTACTCGAGTTGGGCAAGATACG. Encoded protein: CASTRVGQDT. The CDR3 in full is CASTRVGQDTQYF.

Note on this clone: The read gets to within 3 residues of the CDR3 end, and the germline J gene fills in the rest. The chain joins TRBV7-9 to TRBJ2-7; D is possibly TRBD2 (5 bases). With 1 base removed from V and 5 bases from J, the gap between germline ends came to 9 bases. The germline CDR1 and CDR2 sequences are SEHNR and FQNEAQ (reference sequence). The CDR3 has 13 residues. The CDR3 is CASSLGVSDEQYF. The CDR3 DNA, read in part, is TGTGCCAGCAGCTTAGGGGTTAGCGACGAG. The full variable domain, its missing parts supplied by reference TRBV7-9 and TRBJ2-7, is DTGVSQNPRHKITKRGQNVTFRCDPISEHNRLYWYRQTLGQGPEFLTYFQNEAQLEKSRLLSDRFSAERPKGSFSTLEIQRTEQGDSAMYLCASSLGVSDEQYFGPGTRLTVT.

Concerning this clone: Sequencing ends 3 residues short of the CDR3 end; the germline J gene provides the rest. The chain combines TRBV30 with TRBJ2-2, with 7 bases aligning to TRBD1. CDR3 length: 16 residues. With 2 bases clipped from V and 5 bases from J, the junction kept 11 bases outside the gene matches. Germline values: CDR1 GTSNPN, CDR2 SVGIG (reference sequence). The CDR3 loop is CAWSSRFTQGTGELFF. Partial CDR3 DNA: TGTGCCTGGAGTTCTAGGTTCACACAGGGGACCGGGGAG.

As for this clone: With the read ending 3 residues before the CDR3 end, the germline J gene is used to fill in that end. The gene calls are TRBV4-1 and TRBJ1-2, with D perhaps TRBD1 (5 bases). The germline V gene encodes CDR1 MGHRA and CDR2 YSYEKL. Trimming took 4 bases from V and 4 from J, leaving 10 bases between them. There are 13 residues in the CDR3. Partial CDR3 DNA: TGCGCCAGCAGCCCAGGGCCCATCTATGGC. Translating gives CASSPGPIYG. The entire CDR3 is CASSPGPIYGYTF.

On this clone itself: The read finishes 3 residues shy of the CDR3 end, and the germline J gene is used to complete it. The rearrangement joins TRBV16 to TRBJ1-2; TRBD1 agrees at 9 bases. Germline V gives CDR1 KGHSY, CDR2 FQNENV. Losses at the gene ends were 2 bases for V and 7 bases for J; bases not matched to a gene: 8. This CDR3 spans 15 amino acids. The chain's CDR3 is CASSQRDRVLGGYTF. Incomplete CDR3 DNA: TGTGCCAGCAGCCAACGGGACAGGGTCTTGGGTGGC. Using reference TRBV16 and TRBJ1-2 for the parts outside the CDR3, the full variable domain is GEEVAQTPKHLVRGEGQKAKLYCAPIKGHSYVFWYQQVLKNEFKFLISFQNENVFDETGMPKERFSAKCLPNSPCSLEIQATKLEDSAVYFCASSQRDRVLGGYTFGSGTRLTVV.

As for this clone: The observed sequence ends 3 residues before the CDR3 terminus, with the missing tail filled in from the germline J gene. The chain recombines TRBV6-2 or TRBV6-3 with TRBJ1-5; 7 bases fit TRBD1. CDR1 is MNHEY, CDR2 SVGEGT, per germline. The CDR3 runs 16 residues. The V segment lost 0 bases and the J segment 3 bases; nucleotides outside the gene matches: 5. The CDR3 is CASSYSTGYNNQPQHF. The covered CDR3 bases are TGTGCCAGCAGTTACTCGACAGGGTATAACAATCAGCCC.

Concerning this clone: With the read ending 3 residues before the CDR3 end, the germline J gene is used to fill in that end. The genes are TRBV7-3 and TRBJ2-3; D possibly corresponds to TRBD1 (6 bases). The CDR3 runs to 12 residues. CDR1 is SGHTA, CDR2 FQGTGA, per germline. V lost 6 bases and J lost 4, with 8 bases in between. The CDR3 here is CASSSGADTQYF. The sequenced CDR3 bases are TGTGCCAGCAGTTCAGGGGCAGATACG.

Regarding this clone: The observed sequence ends 3 residues before the CDR3 terminus, with the missing tail filled in from the germline J gene. This chain uses TRBV29-1 with TRBJ2-5; perhaps TRBD1 as D (5 bases). Germline assignment: CDR1 SQVTM and CDR2 ANQGSEA. The CDR3 totals 13 residues. V dropped 6 bases and J dropped 5 bases, with 16 bases sitting between them. The sequenced part of the CDR3 DNA is TGCAGCGTGGTCACCCTTCCAGGGGAGACC. Translation gives CSVVTLPGET. The full CDR3 is CSVVTLPGETQYF.

The covered CDR3 bases are TGTGCCAGTAGTATTGGCAGGGGTACTCAAGAGACC. Translated, it gives CASSIGRGTQET. The CDR3 as a whole reads CASSIGRGTQETQYF. J is TRBJ2-5 and V is TRBV19, with TRBD1 as a possible D gene (6 bases). The sequenced fragment ends 3 residues before the CDR3 boundary, so the rest is inferred from the germline J gene. Germline CDR1 is LNHDA and CDR2 is SQIVND (reference sequence). This CDR3 has 15 amino acids. V lost 3 bases and J 2 bases, leaving 13 bases between the germline ends.

About this clone: The read terminates 3 residues before the CDR3 end, so the remaining end is supplied by the germline J gene. The chain has TRBV7-2 and TRBJ1-3; tentative D call: TRBD1 (6 bases). Trimming took 2 bases from V and 4 from J, leaving 12 bases between them. Germline CDR1 SGHTA, CDR2 FQGNSA. The CDR3 spans 15 residues. The CDR3 loop is CASSLQTGHGNTIYF. Incomplete CDR3 DNA: TGTGCCAGCAGCTTACAAACAGGGCACGGAAACACC.